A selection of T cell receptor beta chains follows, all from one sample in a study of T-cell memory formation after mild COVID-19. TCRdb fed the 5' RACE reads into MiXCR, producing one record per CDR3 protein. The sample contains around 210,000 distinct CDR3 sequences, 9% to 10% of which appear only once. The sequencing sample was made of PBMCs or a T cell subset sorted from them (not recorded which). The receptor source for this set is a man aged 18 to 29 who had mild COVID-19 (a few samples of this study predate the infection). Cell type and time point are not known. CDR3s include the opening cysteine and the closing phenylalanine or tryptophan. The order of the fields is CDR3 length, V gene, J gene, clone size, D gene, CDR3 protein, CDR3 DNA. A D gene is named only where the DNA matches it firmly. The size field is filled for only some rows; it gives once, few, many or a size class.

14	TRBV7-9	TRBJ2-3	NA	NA	CASSLIYFGDTQYF	TGTGCCAGCAGCCTTATCTACTTTGGAGATACGCAGTATTTT
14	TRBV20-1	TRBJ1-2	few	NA	CSATSGGAGYGYTF	TGCAGTGCGACGAGCGGGGGAGCAGGCTATGGCTACACCTTC
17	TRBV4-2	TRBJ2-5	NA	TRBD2	CASSQLPSGNRQETQYF	TGTGCCAGCAGCCAACTCCCTAGCGGGAACCGCCAAGAGACCCAGTACTTC
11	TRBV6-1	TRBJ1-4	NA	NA	CAARTYEKLFF	TGTGCCGCCCGGACATATGAAAAACTGTTTTTT
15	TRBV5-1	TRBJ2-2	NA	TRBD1	CASSLFLTGDGELFF	TGCGCCAGCAGCCTATTCTTGACAGGGGACGGGGAGCTGTTTTTT
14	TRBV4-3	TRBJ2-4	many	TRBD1	CASSQTGAKNIQYF	TGCGCCAGCAGTCAGACAGGGGCCAAAAACATTCAGTACTTC
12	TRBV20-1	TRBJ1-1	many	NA	CSARQEPLGAFF	TGCAGCGCAAGACAGGAGCCTTTAGGGGCTTTCTTT
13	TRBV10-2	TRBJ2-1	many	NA	CASRTGMYNEQFF	TGCGCCAGCAGGACCGGGATGTACAATGAGCAGTTCTTC
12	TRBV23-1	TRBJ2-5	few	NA	CASSPEEETQYF	TGCGCCAGCAGTCCCGAGGAGGAGACCCAGTACTTC
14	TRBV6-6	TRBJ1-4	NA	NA	CASSYSEGLGKLFF	TGTGCCAGCAGTTACTCAGAGGGTTTAGGAAAACTGTTTTTT
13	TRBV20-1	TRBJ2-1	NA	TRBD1	CSASGTGSNEQFF	TGCAGTGCTAGTGGGACAGGGAGCAATGAGCAGTTCTTC
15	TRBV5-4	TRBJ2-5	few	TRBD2	CASSLLSGGAETQYF	TGTGCCAGCAGCTTACTTAGCGGGGGGGCCGAGACCCAGTACTTC
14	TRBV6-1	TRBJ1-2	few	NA	CASNANRGESGYTF	TGTGCCAGCAACGCTAACCGCGGGGAGAGTGGCTACACCTTC
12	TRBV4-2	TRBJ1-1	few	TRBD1	CASSQVDRAAFF	TGTGCCAGCAGCCAGGTAGACAGGGCCGCTTTCTTT
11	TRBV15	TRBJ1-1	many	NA	CAAGGNPEAFF	TGTGCCGCCGGAGGCAACCCTGAAGCTTTCTTT
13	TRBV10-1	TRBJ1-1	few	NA	CASSEWSYTEAFF	TGCGCCAGCAGTGAGTGGAGTTACACTGAAGCTTTCTTT
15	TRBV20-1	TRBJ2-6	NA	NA	CSARDRVSGANVLTF	TGCAGTGCTAGAGATCGTGTCTCTGGGGCCAACGTCCTGACTTTC
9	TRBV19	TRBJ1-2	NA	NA	CATGYGYTF	TGTGCCACAGGTTATGGCTACACCTTC
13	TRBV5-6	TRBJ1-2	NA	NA	CASSFDSQGGYTF	TGTGCCAGCAGTTTCGACAGCCAAGGAGGCTACACCTTC
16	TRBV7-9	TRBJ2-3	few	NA	CASSTLLSGSTDTQYF	TGTGCCAGCAGTACTCTACTCAGCGGGAGCACAGATACGCAGTATTTT
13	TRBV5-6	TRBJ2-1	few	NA	CASSPRVYDEQFF	TGTGCCAGCAGCCCCCGAGTGTACGATGAGCAGTTCTTC
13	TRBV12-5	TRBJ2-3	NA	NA	CASGIGTTDTQYF	TGTGCTAGTGGCATCGGGACGACAGATACGCAGTATTTT
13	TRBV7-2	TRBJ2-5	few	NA	CASSPERRETQYF	TGTGCCAGCAGCCCCGAGCGTCGGGAGACCCAGTACTTC
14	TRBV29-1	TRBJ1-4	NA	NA	CSGRGAATNEKLFF	TGCAGCGGCCGCGGGGCCGCAACTAATGAAAAACTGTTTTTT
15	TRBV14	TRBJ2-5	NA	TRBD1	CASSPGQGWSETQYF	TGTGCCAGCAGCCCGGGACAGGGGTGGTCAGAGACCCAGTACTTC
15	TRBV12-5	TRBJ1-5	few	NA	CASGPTVLSNQPQHF	TGTGCTAGTGGCCCGACAGTTTTGAGCAATCAGCCCCAGCATTTT
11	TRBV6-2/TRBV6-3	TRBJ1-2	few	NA	CASSQGSGYTF	TGTGCCAGCAGCCAGGGAAGTGGCTACACCTTC
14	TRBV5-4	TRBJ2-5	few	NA	CASSLGPDFETQYF	TGTGCCAGCAGCTTGGGCCCGGATTTTGAGACCCAGTACTTC
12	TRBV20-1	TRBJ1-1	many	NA	CSARPQNTEAFF	TGCAGTGCTAGACCACAGAACACTGAAGCTTTCTTT
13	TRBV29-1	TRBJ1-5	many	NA	CSVVNDFNQPQHF	TGCAGCGTTGTTAATGATTTCAATCAGCCCCAGCATTTT
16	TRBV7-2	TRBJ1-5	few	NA	CASSPSGVGSNQPQHF	TGTGCCAGCAGCCCAAGCGGGGTTGGCAGCAATCAGCCCCAGCATTTT
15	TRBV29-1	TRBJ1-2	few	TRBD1	CSVGAGGRGSYGYTF	TGCAGCGTTGGGGCAGGGGGTCGTGGTAGCTATGGCTACACCTTC
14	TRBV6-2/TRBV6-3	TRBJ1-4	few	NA	CASSYRPTNEKLFF	TGTGCCAGCAGTTACCGGCCAACTAATGAAAAACTGTTTTTT
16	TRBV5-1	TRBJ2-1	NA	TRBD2	CASSRSGGNSYNEQFF	TGCGCCAGCAGCAGGTCGGGGGGAAACTCCTACAATGAGCAGTTCTTC
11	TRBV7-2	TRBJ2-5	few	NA	CASGEALTQYF	TGTGCCAGCGGAGAAGCTTTGACCCAGTACTTC
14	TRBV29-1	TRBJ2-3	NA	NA	CSVSTSRSTDTQYF	TGCAGCGTGTCGACATCCCGAAGCACAGATACGCAGTATTTT
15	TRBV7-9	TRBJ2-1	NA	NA	CASSLGRAPYNEQFF	TGTGCCAGCAGCCTAGGACGGGCTCCTTATAATGAGCAGTTCTTC
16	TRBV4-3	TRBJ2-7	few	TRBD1	CASSQRTGLSPYEQYF	TGCGCCAGCAGCCAAAGGACAGGGTTAAGCCCCTACGAGCAGTACTTC
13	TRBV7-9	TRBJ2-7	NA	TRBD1	CASSLDRGDEQYF	TGTGCCAGCAGCTTGGACAGGGGGGACGAGCAGTACTTC
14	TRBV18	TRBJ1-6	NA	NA	CASSQATNNSPLLF	TGTGCCAGCTCACAGGCCACGAATAATTCACCCCTCCTCTTT
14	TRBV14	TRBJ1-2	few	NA	CASSPIRGGYGYTF	TGTGCCAGCAGCCCTATTCGGGGGGGATATGGCTACACCTTC
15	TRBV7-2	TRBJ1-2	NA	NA	CASSLAHGSGNGYTF	TGTGCCAGCAGCTTAGCACACGGGAGCGGAAATGGCTACACCTTC
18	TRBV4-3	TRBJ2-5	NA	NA	CASSQGSGRPGVQETQYF	TGCGCCAGCAGCCAAGGATCTGGCCGCCCGGGGGTTCAAGAGACCCAGTACTTC
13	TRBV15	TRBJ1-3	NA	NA	CATSSQAGNTIYF	TGTGCCACCAGCAGTCAAGCTGGAAACACCATATATTTT
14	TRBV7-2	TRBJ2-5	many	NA	CASSADLSLETQYF	TGTGCCAGCAGCGCGGACTTATCATTGGAGACCCAGTACTTC